This T cell receptor beta chain was found in a study of neoadjuvant anti-PD-1 for oral cavity cancer. Study summary: Non-progressing patients received a fourth nivolumab dose near day 43, then surgery on days 50-56.

Sequencing was performed with immunoSEQ multiplex PCR; in TCRdb, only in-frame clones are kept and a portion is missing. The table has about 14,000 clones, 60% to 75% seen once. With respect to this clone: Its antigen is as yet unknown.

These oral cavity squamous cell carcinomas were HPV-negative and locally advanced. General study findings and limits: Pretreatment Treg/Th17 ratio correlated inversely with post-treatment tumor clonality.

The CDR3 has 13 residues. The V and J ends lost 0 bases and 3 bases respectively, with 5 bases between them. The germline gives CDR1 MGHRA, CDR2 YSYEKL. This sequence was found in a person between 35 and 79 years old with oral cavity squamous cell carcinoma. Sequencing used PBMCs, obtained before nivolumab (anti-PD-1) treatment. V gene TRBV4-1 combines with J gene TRBJ1-2; D ambiguous. The CDR3 loop is CASSQEGYYGYTF. The CDR3 nucleotides read TGCGCCAGCAGCCAAGAAGGGTACTATGGCTACACCTTC.